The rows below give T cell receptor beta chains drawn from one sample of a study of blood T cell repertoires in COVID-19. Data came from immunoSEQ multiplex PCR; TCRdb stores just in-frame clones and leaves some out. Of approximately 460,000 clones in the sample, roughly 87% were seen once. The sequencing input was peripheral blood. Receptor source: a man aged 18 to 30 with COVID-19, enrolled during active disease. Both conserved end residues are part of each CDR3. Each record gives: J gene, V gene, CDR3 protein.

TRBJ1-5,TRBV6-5,CASSSTGYSNQPQHF
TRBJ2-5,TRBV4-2,CASSQAIRTSGAVGAQETQYF
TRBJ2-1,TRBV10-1,CASGGFNEQFF
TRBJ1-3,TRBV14,CASSIQTGIGNTIYF
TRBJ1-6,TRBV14,CASSEVNTGTDNSPLHF
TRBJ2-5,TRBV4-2,CASSEQGWETQYF
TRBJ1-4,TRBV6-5,CASRKTGGWTEKLFF
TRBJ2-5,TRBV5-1,CASSLAQQETQYF
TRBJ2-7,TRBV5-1,CASSLEGGRISYEQYF
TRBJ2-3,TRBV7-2,CASSFQDFGDTQYF
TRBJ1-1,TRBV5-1,CASSTGILNTEAFF
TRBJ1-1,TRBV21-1,CASSKALQGRVPEAFF
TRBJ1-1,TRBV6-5,CASSGTGGTEAFF
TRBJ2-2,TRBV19,CASSAGTFANAVF
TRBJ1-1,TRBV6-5,CASRRTPVTEAFF
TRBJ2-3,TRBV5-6,CASSGTGTGFNTDTQYF
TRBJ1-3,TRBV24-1,CATSDGTRGNTIYF
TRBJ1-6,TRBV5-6,CASSSQGGNSPLHF
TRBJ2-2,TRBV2,CASSTTTSGGPSNTGELFF
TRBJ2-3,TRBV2,CASIRPQGTDTQYF
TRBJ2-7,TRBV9,CASSSPGHSPGAGEQYF
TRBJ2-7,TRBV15,CATSRDGGEGYYEQYF
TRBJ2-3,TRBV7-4,CASSPISGMGTDTQYF
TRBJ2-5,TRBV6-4,CASSGQGGKTQYF
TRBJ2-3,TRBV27,CASMSPPDTQYF
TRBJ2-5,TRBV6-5,CASSNRQGETQYF
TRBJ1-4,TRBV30,CAWSALWGPNEKLFF
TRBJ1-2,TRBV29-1,CSVELRTPADYGYTF
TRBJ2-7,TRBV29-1,CSATRAGLAGGEQYF
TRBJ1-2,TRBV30,CAWSGQGYGYTF
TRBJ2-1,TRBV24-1,CATSDLGRGLNEQFF
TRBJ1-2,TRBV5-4,CASSLGLLGGYTF
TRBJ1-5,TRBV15,CATSRRQAPNQPQHF
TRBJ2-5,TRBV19,CASSIGGTVLETQYF
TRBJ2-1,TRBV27,CASSLSIGTRIYNEQFF
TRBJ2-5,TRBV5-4,CASSSRGQSGRARETQYF
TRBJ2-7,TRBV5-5,CASRRAGGENYEQYF
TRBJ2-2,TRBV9,CASSASTGYTGELFF
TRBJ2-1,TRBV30,CAWRQGVGGEQFF
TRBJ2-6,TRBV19,CASSGTASGANVLTF